This T cell receptor beta chain was recovered during a study of shared clonotypes between healthy human individuals. Each sample came from a Caucasian adult donor living in Nashville, Tennessee. The CDR3 contains 16 residues. Trimming shortened V by 3 bases and J by 2 bases, and 14 bases separated the two germline ends. Germline CDR1 LGHNA, CDR2 YNFKEQ. For each subset, genomic DNA was distributed in equal portions over several immunoSEQ plates. The repertoire was sequenced with immunoSEQ multiplex PCR; TCRdb's copy has only in-frame clones and lacks some. The sample carries about 560,000 clones, about 80% recorded once.

The source is a woman in her forties in good health. Some clones in this sample may be carry-over from other donors' samples. This rearrangement joins TRBV4-2 to TRBJ1-3, with D perhaps matching TRBD1 (6 bases). What was sequenced was PBMCs. The CDR3 spells CASSQSTGGTGNTIYF. CDR3 DNA sequence: TGTGCCAGCAGCCAGTCGACAGGAGGGACTGGAAACACCATATATTTT.